The sequence of this T cell receptor beta chain was determined in a study of T cell changes during pregnancy in multiple sclerosis. The data were produced by immunoSEQ multiplex PCR, yet TCRdb's version contains in-frame clones alone and is incomplete. Altogether some 85,000 clones are present, around 95% being singletons, with the ten largest covering approximately 0.75%. CDR1 is SGDLS, CDR2 YYNGEE, per germline. Trimming shortened V by 7 bases and J by 0 bases, and 15 bases separated the two germline ends. The length of the CDR3 is 15 residues. This clonotype was obtained from a female donor in good health, enrolled as a control in a pregnancy study. The chain links TRBV9 to TRBJ2-3, with D perhaps TRBD2 (7 bases). The sample was peripheral blood, taken in the second trimester of pregnancy. CDR3 DNA: TGTGCCAGCTCCTCCGGGGGGCTTAGCACAGATACGCAGTATTTT. The encoded protein is CASSSGGLSTDTQYF.